Listed below are T cell receptor beta chains from one sample, sequenced in a study of blood T cell repertoires in COVID-19. The assay was immunoSEQ multiplex PCR, and TCRdb's table has in-frame clones only and misses some. The sample carries over 150,000 clones, approximately 79% recorded once. The sample was PBMCs or T cells enriched from blood (not recorded which). The receptor source for this set is a woman between 65 and 79 years old in a cohort exposed to, infected with or recovered from COVID-19 (not recorded which). CDR3s leave out the opening cysteine and the closing phenylalanine or tryptophan.

V	CDR3
TRBV7-3	ASSLIPSGELF
TRBV10-3	AITADPLRGQY
TRBV29-1	SVTGGGSYNEQF
TRBV21-1	ASSKPPRERRDEQY
TRBV4-2	ASSQPLAGGTTYEQY
TRBV6-1	ASSDPGGSATNEKLF
TRBV19	ASAMGQGNIQY
TRBV10-3	AIARQGTGEQY
TRBV18	ASSPGQGRIGTQY
TRBV29-1	SAQGQANTEAF
TRBV7-3	ASSLTLRDEQY
TRBV5-1	ASSDSPGKGNTIY
TRBV7-9	ASSLLSSGNTIY
TRBV7-9	ASSSLYSGNTIY
TRBV7-2	ASSLDTGAITH
TRBV28	ASIPSGKGYNEQF